The 5 T cell receptor beta chains given below trace back to one sample, sequenced in a study of monozygotic twins with inflammatory bowel disease. TCRdb re-called the 5' RACE reads and shows each CDR3 protein once, DNA omitted. The data include about 160,000 distinct CDR3 sequences; the top ten clones carry roughly 2.3%. Input material: blood. The receptors originated from a human donor with ulcerative colitis or Crohn's disease, or a healthy co-twin of an affected twin (not recorded which).

V gene TRBV7-2 combines with J gene TRBJ1-4; the D gene TCRdb calls, TRBD1, cannot be checked with no DNA. Germline V gene lookup returns CDR1 SGHTA and CDR2 FQGNSA. The CDR3 is 16 amino acids. The CDR3 loop reads CASSLARDRGGEKLFF.

The V gene is TRBV28, the J gene TRBJ1-1; checking the TCRdb D call of TRBD1 is not possible without DNA. Germline-derived CDR1 and CDR2 are MDHEN and SYDVKM. The CDR3 is 15 residues long. CDR3 sequence: CASSLIGQTNTEAFF.

The chain is built from TRBV3-1 and TRBJ2-7; TCRdb returns TRBD2, unconfirmable since there is no DNA. CDR3 size: 16 residues. Per the germline V gene, CDR1 is LGHDT and CDR2 is YNNKEL (reference sequence). This CDR3 is CASSQEPGLAVYEQYF.

CDR3 amino acids: CASSLRSGGDSPLHF. The rearrangement joins TRBV7-2 to TRBJ1-6. This CDR3 is built from 15 residues. Per germline, CDR1 SGHTA and CDR2 FQGNSA.

The chain joins TRBV4-2 to TRBJ1-1; TCRdb's D call, TRBD1, is unchecked because there is no DNA. Germline V gives CDR1 LGHNA, CDR2 YNFKEQ. This CDR3 has 15 amino acids. The CDR3: CASSQRAGAGTEAFF.